A selection of T cell receptor beta chains follows, all from one sample in a study of T cell responses to AZD1222 COVID-19 vaccine. Produced via immunoSEQ multiplex PCR; TCRdb's table is partial and in-frame only. The data hold fewer than 130,000 clones, with 85% to 95% observed a single time. Material: peripheral blood, obtained 28 days after the second AZD1222 dose. These receptors all stem from an adult who received the AZD1222 COVID-19 vaccine. The CDR3 runs from the conserved cysteine through the conserved F or W. Fields, in order: J gene, D gene, V gene, clone size, CDR3 length, CDR3 protein, CDR3 DNA. The D gene is left open where the match is weak. For some rows the clone size is stated as once, few or many, or as a class when expanded; others skip it.

TRBJ2-2 - TRBV7-8 - 14 CASRPGVATGELFF TGTGCCAGCAGGCCAGGGGTGGCCACCGGGGAGCTGTTTTTT
TRBJ2-2 - TRBV7-2 - 15 CASSLSQAGPGELFF TGTGCCAGCAGCTTAAGTCAGGCAGGCCCGGGGGAGCTGTTTTTT
TRBJ1-2 - TRBV6-5 - 16 CASSYSGQGLLSGYTF TGTGCCAGCAGTTACTCCGGGCAGGGGCTTTTGTCTGGCTACACCTTC
TRBJ1-1 - TRBV5-6 - 15 CASSLGKSLNTEAFF TGTGCCAGCAGCTTGGGGAAAAGCCTTAACACTGAAGCTTTCTTT
TRBJ1-5 - TRBV18 - 14 CASSPDGLKQPQHF TGTGCCAGCTCACCCGACGGTCTAAAGCAGCCCCAGCATTTT
TRBJ1-2 TRBD1 TRBV12-3/TRBV12-4 - 13 CASSSTGNYGYTF TGTGCCAGCAGTTCGACAGGGAACTATGGCTACACCTTC
TRBJ2-7 TRBD1 TRBV11-2 - 16 CASSSLSGQGIYEQYF TGTGCCAGCAGCTCACTATCGGGACAGGGGATTTACGAGCAGTACTTC
TRBJ1-1 - TRBV5-1 - 14 CASSLAVGNTEAFF TGCGCCAGCAGCTTGGCCGTCGGGAACACTGAAGCTTTCTTT
TRBJ2-7 TRBD2 TRBV9 - 17 CASSGVPGGASLYEQYF TGTGCCAGCAGCGGAGTCCCGGGGGGGGCGAGCCTCTACGAGCAGTACTTC
TRBJ2-7 TRBD1 TRBV7-9 once 15 CASSSWTGGDYEQYF TGTGCCAGCAGCTCCTGGACAGGGGGGGACTACGAGCAGTACTTC
TRBJ1-1 - TRBV6-5 - 16 CASSYSRVLGGTEAFF TGTGCCAGCAGTTACTCCCGTGTTCTGGGCGGAACTGAAGCTTTCTTT
TRBJ2-2 - TRBV6-1 - 16 CASSGVTTGLTGELFF TGTGCCAGCAGTGGAGTAACGACAGGACTCACCGGGGAGCTGTTTTTT
TRBJ1-2 - TRBV6-5 - 16 CASSFEWTAPSYGYTF TGTGCCAGCAGTTTCGAGTGGACAGCCCCTTCCTATGGCTACACCTTC
TRBJ2-3 - TRBV19 - 13 CASSIYPTDTQYF TGTGCCAGTAGTATATATCCCACAGATACGCAGTATTTT
TRBJ1-6 - TRBV4-2 - 15 CASSQHPGVVSPLHF TGTGCCAGCAGCCAGCATCCAGGGGTGGTTTCACCCCTCCACTTT
TRBJ2-7 TRBD1 TRBV9 - 15 CASTLSDRGNAEQYF TGTGCCAGCACCCTGAGCGACAGGGGGAACGCCGAGCAGTACTTC
TRBJ2-7 TRBD1 TRBV27 - 15 CASSLRQGATYEQYF TGTGCCAGCAGTTTAAGACAGGGGGCCACCTACGAGCAGTACTTC
TRBJ1-4 - TRBV27 - 16 CASSLRDISRGEKLFF TGTGCCAGCAGTTTACGGGACATATCGAGGGGGGAAAAACTGTTTTTT
TRBJ1-2 TRBD1 TRBV2 - 14 CASLPTGGTYGYTF TGTGCCAGCTTACCGACAGGGGGAACTTATGGCTACACCTTC
TRBJ1-3 TRBD1 TRBV27 - 14 CASSLDRGGNTIYF TGTGCCAGCAGTCTCGACAGGGGTGGAAACACCATATATTTT
TRBJ2-5 - TRBV3-1/TRBV3-2 once 15 CASSQDLGLSETQYF TGTGCCAGCAGCCAAGATCTCGGGTTGTCAGAGACCCAGTACTTC
TRBJ2-2 - TRBV7-6 - 18 CASSPAGIEGGSYGELFF TGTGCCAGCAGCCCTGCGGGGATAGAAGGTGGATCGTACGGGGAGCTGTTTTTT
TRBJ1-4 - TRBV6-1 - 17 CASSELPGGTTNEKLFF TGTGCCAGCAGTGAATTACCAGGAGGGACAACTAATGAAAAACTGTTTTTT
TRBJ2-7 - TRBV12-5 - 15 CASGLVHRGSYEQYF TGTGCTAGTGGTTTGGTTCACCGAGGGAGCTACGAGCAGTACTTC
TRBJ2-1 TRBD2 TRBV7-9 - 15 CASSLTSGGMDEQFF TGTGCCAGCAGCCTGACTAGCGGGGGTATGGATGAGCAGTTCTTC
TRBJ1-3 - TRBV19 - 16 CASSIPSGPIGHTIYF TGTGCCAGTAGTATCCCCAGTGGCCCAATCGGACACACCATATATTTT
TRBJ1-5 TRBD1 TRBV7-9 - 14 CASSPTGPNQPQHF TGTGCCAGCAGCCCGACAGGGCCGAATCAGCCCCAGCATTTT
TRBJ1-1 - TRBV6-1 - 13 CASSKGQNTEAFF TGTGCCAGCAGTAAGGGCCAAAACACTGAAGCTTTCTTT
TRBJ1-4 TRBD1 TRBV25-1 once 16 CASSIQTGTGGEKLFF TGTGCCAGCAGTATACAGACCGGGACAGGGGGAGAAAAACTGTTTTTT
TRBJ2-2 - TRBV10-1 - 14 CASTPTTSTGELFF TGCGCCAGCACTCCGACCACGTCCACCGGGGAGCTGTTTTTT
TRBJ1-2 - TRBV19 - 14 CASTRTEGTGPYTF TGTGCCAGTACCCGGACAGAGGGGACTGGGCCCTACACCTTC
TRBJ1-6 - TRBV5-6 - 12 CASSLSRATLHF TGTGCCAGCAGCCTCAGTAGAGCTACCCTCCACTTT